Listed here are 23 T cell receptor beta chains from one sample, sequenced in a study of control samples from healthy donors and cancer patients. Sequencing was performed with immunoSEQ multiplex PCR; in TCRdb, only in-frame clones are kept and a portion is missing. There are around 100,000 clones in the sample; about 91% occur only once, and roughly 2.5% lies in the top ten. The sequenced sample was blood. These receptor sequences come from a woman aged 18 to 35 in good health.

The chain uses TRBV3-1 (or the pseudogene TRBV3-2) and TRBJ2-5, with 8 bases identical to TRBD2. Per germline, CDR1 LGHDT and CDR2 YNNKEL (reference sequence). The CDR3 contains 18 residues. With 1 base clipped from V and 2 bases from J, the junction kept 12 bases outside the gene matches. This chain's CDR3 is CASSQGGRIAGTQETQYF. The CDR3 nucleotides read TGTGCCAGCAGCCAAGGGGGTAGGATAGCGGGGACTCAAGAGACCCAGTACTTC.

About this clone itself: At one end, the junction sequence differs from germline, possibly due to a read error. The V gene is TRBV7-7, the J gene TRBJ2-7; 12 bases are shared with TRBD2. There are 15 residues in the CDR3. CDR1 SSHAT and CDR2 FNYEAQ come from the germline V gene (reference sequence). The CDR3 bases are TGTGCTAGCAGCCCCGGACTAGCGGGAACCTACGAGCAGTACTTC. This encodes CASSPGLAGTYEQYF.

The chain carries TRBV7-6 and TRBJ1-6; D perhaps matches TRBD1 (6 bases). The V gene lost 0 bases and the J gene lost 7 bases, with 7 bases spanning the gap. Germline V gene data show CDR1 as SGHVS and CDR2 as FNYEAQ. The CDR3 has 14 residues. The CDR3 nucleotides are TGTGCCAGCAGCTTAGCACAGGGAAATTCACCCCTCCACTTT. This gives the protein CASSLAQGNSPLHF.

V and J are TRBV29-1 and TRBJ2-5; D gene ambiguous. The CDR3 has 12 amino acids. V was trimmed by 6 bases and J by 5 bases, leaving 13 bases between them. The germline V gene encodes CDR1 SQVTM and CDR2 ANQGSEA. CDR3 loop: CSVSWRLETQYF. The CDR3 coding sequence is TGCAGCGTCTCCTGGCGCCTTGAGACCCAGTACTTC.

This chain joins TRBV28 and TRBJ1-4; D remains ambiguous. The V and J ends lost 3 bases and 0 bases respectively, with 2 bases between them. This CDR3 has 13 amino acids. Looked up from germline, CDR1 is MDHEN and CDR2 is SYDVKM. CDR3 sequence: CASSLATNEKLFF. The CDR3 coding sequence is TGTGCCAGCAGTTTGGCAACTAATGAAAAACTGTTTTTT.

The chain combines TRBV19 with TRBJ2-5; 9 bases line up with TRBD2. Looked up from germline, CDR1 is LNHDA and CDR2 is SQIVND (reference sequence). After removal of 4 bases from V and 5 bases from J, the junction contained 8 bases not matched to a gene. CDR3 size: 15 residues. The CDR3 DNA follows: TGTGCCAGTAGTAGTCTAGCGGGGAATAGGGAGACCCAGTACTTC. This gives the protein CASSSLAGNRETQYF.

The V gene is TRBV4-2, the J gene TRBJ2-3; 11 nucleotides match TRBD2. The trim removed 0 bases at V and 4 bases at J, leaving 3 bases unmatched. Germline V CDR1 and CDR2: LGHNA, YNFKEQ. The CDR3 loop spans 16 amino acids. This CDR3 is CASSQDTSGGPDTQYF. The CDR3 DNA sequence: TGTGCCAGCAGCCAAGACACTAGCGGGGGTCCAGATACGCAGTATTTT.

The chain joins TRBV30 to TRBJ1-2; D call uncertain. The CDR3 consists of 11 residues. Germline V gene sequence: CDR1 GTSNPN, CDR2 SVGIG (reference sequence). V was cut by 0 bases and J by 8 bases, with 7 bases left in between. Here the CDR3 DNA reads TGTGCCTGGAGTGTTGGCCGAGGCTACACCTTC. Translation: CAWSVGRGYTF. Complete variable domain (other parts from reference TRBV30 and TRBJ1-2): SQTIHQWPATLVQPVGSPLSLECTVEGTSNPNLYWYRQAAGRGLQLLFYSVGIGQISSEVPQNLSASRPQDRQFILSSKKLLLSDSGFYLCAWSVGRGYTFGSGTRLTVV.

The chain combines TRBV30 with TRBJ2-3; 14 bases match TRBD2. Per the germline V gene, CDR1 is GTSNPN and CDR2 is SVGIG (reference sequence). Germline trimming cut 4 bases from V and 4 bases from J; bases unmatched to any gene: 16. CDR3 length: 19 amino acids. The CDR3 reads CAWTRGKVGLAGGPDTQYF. As DNA, the CDR3 is TGTGCCTGGACGCGGGGCAAAGTCGGACTAGCGGGAGGACCAGATACGCAGTATTTT.

CDR3 sequence reads: CASARTDNTGELFF. In DNA form, the CDR3 reads TGTGCCAGCGCCCGGACAGACAACACCGGGGAGCTGTTTTTT. The chain recombines TRBV6-4 with TRBJ2-2; tentatively, D is TRBD1 (6 bases). This CDR3 is built from 14 residues. V gave up 8 bases and J gave up 2 bases, with 12 bases separating them. Germline loops: CDR1 MRHNA, CDR2 SNTAGT.

In this sample, this clone turned up a few times. V gene TRBV9 combines with J gene TRBJ1-3; D is ambiguous. The CDR3 runs to 14 residues. Germline loops: CDR1 SGDLS, CDR2 YYNGEE. The ends were cut back, 0 bases at V and 4 bases at J, with 8 bases in the middle. This CDR3 is CASSVDQSGNTIYF. The DNA for the CDR3 is TGTGCCAGCAGCGTAGATCAGAGCGGAAACACCATATATTTT.

This sequence joins TRBV9 and TRBJ2-7; D could derive from TRBD1 or TRBD2 (5 bases each). There are 16 residues in the CDR3. The germline V gene encodes CDR1 SGDLS and CDR2 YYNGEE. The V gene lost 0 bases and the J gene lost 4 bases, with 17 bases spanning the gap. CDR3 coding DNA: TGTGCCAGCAGCGTAGGAGGGGCCCCCTTTCGGTACGAGCAGTACTTC. Amino acids: CASSVGGAPFRYEQYF.

This chain joins TRBV5-8 and TRBJ2-3; 12 bases align to TRBD2. Per the germline V gene, CDR1 is SGHTS and CDR2 is YDEGEE. The trim removed 2 bases at V and 5 bases at J, leaving 9 bases unmatched. The CDR3 spans 17 residues. For the CDR3, the DNA is TGTGCCAGCAGCTTTTCCTCTAGCGGGGGGGCCTTAGATACGCAGTATTTT. Its protein is CASSFSSSGGALDTQYF.

The rearrangement uses TRBV12-3 or TRBV12-4 and TRBJ1-1; D gene unclear. Trimming took off 5 bases at V and 7 bases at J, with 14 bases between the two ends. CDR3 length equals 13 residues. This chain's CDR3 is CASSPGPSGEAFF. CDR3 DNA: TGTGCCAGCAGTCCCGGTCCGTCGGGTGAAGCTTTCTTT.

The sample holds one count of this clone. This rearrangement joins TRBV12-5 to TRBJ2-7; perhaps D is TRBD1 or TRBD2 (5 bases each). V lost 1 base to trimming and J lost 0 bases, with 16 bases between them. The CDR3 length is 17 residues. The germline V gene encodes CDR1 LGHNT and CDR2 FRNRAP. CDR3 amino acids: CASGLATRGLISYEQYF. In DNA, the CDR3 is TGTGCTAGTGGTTTGGCAACCCGGGGCCTAATCTCCTACGAGCAGTACTTC. Based on the CDR3 plus reference TRBV12-5 and TRBJ2-7, the full variable domain is DARVTQTPRHKVTEMGQEVTMRCQPILGHNTVFWYRQTMMQGLELLAYFRNRAPLDDSGMPKDRFSAEMPDATLATLKIQPSEPRDSAVYFCASGLATRGLISYEQYFGPGTRLTVT.

The CDR3 region is CASSIGSHGNTEAFF. CDR3 coding DNA: TGTGCCAGTAGTATTGGTTCACACGGGAACACTGAAGCTTTCTTT. V usage is TRBV19 and J usage is TRBJ1-1; D is ambiguous. The CDR3 runs 15 residues. Trimming took off 3 bases at V and 1 base at J, with 12 bases between the two ends. The germline V gene encodes CDR1 LNHDA and CDR2 SQIVND (reference sequence).

This rearrangement joins TRBV7-2 to TRBJ2-1; 7 nucleotides align to TRBD2. Per germline, CDR1 SGHTA and CDR2 FQGNSA. V dropped 5 bases and J dropped 9; count of bases not matched to a gene: 16. The CDR3 is 16 residues long. The CDR3 reads CASSMRGAGAVREQFF. The CDR3, as DNA: TGTGCCAGCAGCATGCGGGGCGCGGGAGCAGTTCGTGAGCAGTTCTTC.

This clone has just one count. V is TRBV6-1 and J is TRBJ1-2; D remains ambiguous. The ends were cut back, 2 bases at V and 4 bases at J, with 11 bases in the middle. The CDR3 covers 14 residues. Germline V CDR1 and CDR2: MNHNS, SASEGT. The DNA for the CDR3 is TGTGCCAGCAGTGAACTAACAGTGGTCTATGGCTACACCTTC. Its protein product is CASSELTVVYGYTF.

The chain couples TRBV9 to TRBJ2-1; 11 positions match TRBD2. Trimming cost V 6 bases and J 5 bases; bases outside gene matches: 7. The CDR3 totals 15 residues. Germline V lookup: CDR1 SGDLS, CDR2 YYNGEE. CDR3 nucleotide sequence: TGTGCCAGCACTCCCGGGACTAGCGGCAACAATGAGCAGTTCTTC. Its protein product is CASTPGTSGNNEQFF.

A word on this clone: The junction does not match germline at one end; this may be a read error. The chain joins TRBV4-1 to TRBJ1-2, with D perhaps matching TRBD1 (5 bases). CDR3 length equals 13 residues. In germline, CDR1 is MGHRA, CDR2 YSYEKL. As DNA, the CDR3 is TGCGCCAGCAGCCTCCAAACAGGATATGGCCACACCTTC. It encodes CASSLQTGYGHTF.

This chain uses TRBV6-2 or TRBV6-3 with TRBJ2-7, with 11 bases identical to TRBD2. CDR1 MNHEY and CDR2 SVGEGT come from the germline V gene. Unmatched junction bases numbered 4, after V lost 0 bases and J lost 6 bases. The CDR3 contains 15 residues. CDR3 loop: CASSYSTSGSGEQYF. The CDR3 nucleotides are TGTGCCAGCAGTTACTCCACTAGCGGGAGTGGCGAGCAGTACTTC.

The chain has TRBV27 and TRBJ2-6; no clear D gene. V shed 5 bases and J shed 2 bases, with 7 bases lying between them. The germline gives CDR1 MNHEY, CDR2 SMNVEV (reference sequence). The CDR3 has 14 residues. CDR3 sequence: CASSLGAGANVLTF. CDR3 nucleotide sequence: TGTGCCAGCAGTCTGGGTGCTGGGGCCAACGTCCTGACTTTC.

The J gene is TRBJ2-7, the V gene TRBV6-6; D call uncertain. The germline CDR1 and CDR2 sequences are MNHNY and SVGAGI (reference sequence). CDR3 length: 13 residues. The germline V and J ends were trimmed by 5 bases and 2 bases, with 10 bases remaining between them. CDR3 in DNA: TGTGCCAGCAGTCCCCCTCCGGCCTACGAGCAGTACTTC. Protein: CASSPPPAYEQYF.